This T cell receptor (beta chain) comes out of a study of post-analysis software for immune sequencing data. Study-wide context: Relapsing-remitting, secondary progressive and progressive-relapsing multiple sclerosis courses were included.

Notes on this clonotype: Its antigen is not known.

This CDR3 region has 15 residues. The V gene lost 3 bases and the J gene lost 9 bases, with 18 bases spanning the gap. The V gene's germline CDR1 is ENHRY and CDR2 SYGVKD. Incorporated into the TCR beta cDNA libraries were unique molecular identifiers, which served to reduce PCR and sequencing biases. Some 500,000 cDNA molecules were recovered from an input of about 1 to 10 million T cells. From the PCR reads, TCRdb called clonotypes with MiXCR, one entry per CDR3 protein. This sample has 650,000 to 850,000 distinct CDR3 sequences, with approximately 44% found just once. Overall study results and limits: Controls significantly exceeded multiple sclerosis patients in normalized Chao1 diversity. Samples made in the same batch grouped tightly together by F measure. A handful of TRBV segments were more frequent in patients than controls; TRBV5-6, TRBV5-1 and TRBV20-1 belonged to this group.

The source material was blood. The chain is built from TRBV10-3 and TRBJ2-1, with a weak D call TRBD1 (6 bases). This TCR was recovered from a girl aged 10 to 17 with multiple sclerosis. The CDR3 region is CAISDSQGYGGEQFF. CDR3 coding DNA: TGTGCCATCAGTGATTCACAGGGTTATGGCGGTGAGCAGTTCTTC.